This T cell receptor beta chain originates from a study of persistence of HIV-infected CD4 T cells. Study-wide findings and caveats: TCR oligoclonality correlated with proviral oligoclonality in the same sorted populations. Degenerate expanded CDR3beta sequences were enriched among CMV- and Gag-responding cells.

The libraries were made with immunoSEQ version 4 in survey mode. The data were produced by immunoSEQ multiplex PCR, yet TCRdb's version contains in-frame clones alone and is incomplete. The sample yields tens of thousands of clones, roughly 90% seen once. Nonspecific anti-CD3/anti-CD28 bead stimulation represents the broad CD4+ T cell repertoire. CD4+ T cells upregulating both CD40 ligand and CD69 were sorted as responding cells. A note on this clone: No antigen is known for it.

Germline V gives CDR1 MNHEY, CDR2 SVGAGI. This CDR3 region has 12 residues. V lost 2 bases to trimming and J lost 3 bases, with 2 bases between them. This sequence originates from an adult man with HIV who was CMV-seropositive. Sample: CD4+ T cells sorted from PBMCs after approximately 19-hour stimulation, taken from a patient who received antiretroviral therapy. The chain is built from TRBV6-5 and TRBJ2-1; no definite D call. The CDR3 spells CASSYGYNEQFF. CDR3 bases: TGTGCCAGCAGTTACGGCTACAATGAGCAGTTCTTC.